This record concerns one TCR beta chain sequence. The data are from a study of cytomegalovirus exposure and HLA in healthy donors. With 60 Vbeta and 13 Jbeta primers, the PCR was carried out. Produced via immunoSEQ multiplex PCR; TCRdb's table is partial and in-frame only. The table shows some 190,000 clones, with more than 75% occurring only once. The sample comprised PBMCs. This receptor was obtained from a woman younger than 30 in good health and CMV-seronegative.

The chain's CDR3 is CASSFAQGTYEQYF. The CDR3, as DNA: TGCGCCAGCAGCTTCGCACAGGGCACCTACGAGCAGTACTTC. The V gene is TRBV5-1, the J gene TRBJ2-7, with D possibly matching TRBD1 (6 bases). Trimming pared 2 bases from V and 2 bases from J, leaving 11 bases between. Germline V gives CDR1 SGHRS, CDR2 YFSETQ. The CDR3 sequence is 14 residues long.